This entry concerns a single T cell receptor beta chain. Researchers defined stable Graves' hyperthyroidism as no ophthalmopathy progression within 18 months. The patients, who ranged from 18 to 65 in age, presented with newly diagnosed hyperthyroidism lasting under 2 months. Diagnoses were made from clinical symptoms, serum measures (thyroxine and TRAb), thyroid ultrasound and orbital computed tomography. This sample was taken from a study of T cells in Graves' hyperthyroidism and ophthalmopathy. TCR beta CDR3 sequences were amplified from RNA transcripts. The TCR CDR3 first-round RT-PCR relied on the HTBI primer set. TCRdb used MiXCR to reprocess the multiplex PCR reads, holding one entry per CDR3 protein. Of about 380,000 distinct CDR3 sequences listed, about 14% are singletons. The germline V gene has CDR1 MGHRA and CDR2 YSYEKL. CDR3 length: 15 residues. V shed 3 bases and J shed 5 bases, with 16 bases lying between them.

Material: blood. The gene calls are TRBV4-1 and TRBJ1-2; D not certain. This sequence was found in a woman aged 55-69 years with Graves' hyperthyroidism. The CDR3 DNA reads TGCGCCAGCAGCCACATCGCCGCGGGAGTTTATGGCTACACCTTC. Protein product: CASSHIAAGVYGYTF.